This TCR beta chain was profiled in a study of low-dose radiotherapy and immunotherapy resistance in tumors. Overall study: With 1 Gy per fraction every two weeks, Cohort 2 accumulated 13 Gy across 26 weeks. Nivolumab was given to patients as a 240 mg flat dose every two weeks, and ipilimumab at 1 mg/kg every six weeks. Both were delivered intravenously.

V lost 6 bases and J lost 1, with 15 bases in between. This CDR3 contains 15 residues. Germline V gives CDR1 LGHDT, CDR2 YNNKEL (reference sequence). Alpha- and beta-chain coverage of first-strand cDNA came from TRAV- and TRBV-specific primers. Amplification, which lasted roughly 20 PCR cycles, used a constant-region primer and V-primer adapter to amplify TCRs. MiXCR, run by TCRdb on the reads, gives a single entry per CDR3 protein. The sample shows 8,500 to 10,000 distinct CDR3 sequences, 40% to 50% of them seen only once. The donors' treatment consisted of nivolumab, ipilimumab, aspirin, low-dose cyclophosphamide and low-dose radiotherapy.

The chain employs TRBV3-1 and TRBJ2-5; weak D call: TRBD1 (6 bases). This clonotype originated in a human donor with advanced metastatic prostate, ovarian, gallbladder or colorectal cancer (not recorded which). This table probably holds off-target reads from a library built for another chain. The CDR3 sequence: CASRPGQTTQETQYF. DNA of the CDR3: TGTGCCAGCAGGCCCGGACAGACCACCCAAGAGACCCAGTACTTC.